The 23 T cell receptor beta chains below come from one sample, sequenced in a study of OX40 agonist ivuxolimab in advanced cancers. TCRdb's table, derived via immunoSEQ multiplex PCR, lists solely in-frame clones and lacks some. The sample yields about 110,000 clones, more than 70% seen once. Sequenced material: CD4+ or CD8+ T cells sorted from blood, taken in a trial of the OX40 agonist ivuxolimab. These receptors all stem from an adult with an advanced solid tumor such as melanoma, head and neck, liver or kidney cancer.

The gene calls are TRBV6-6 and TRBJ1-2; TRBD1 matches at 8 bases. After removal of 7 bases from V and 5 bases from J, the junction contained 9 bases not matched to a gene. The CDR3 loop spans 14 amino acids. Per the germline V gene, CDR1 is MNHNY and CDR2 is SVGAGI (reference sequence). Here the CDR3 reads CASTPPGGAYGYTF. As DNA, the CDR3 is TGTGCCAGCACTCCCCCAGGGGGCGCTTATGGCTACACCTTC.

A remark on this clone: One end of the junction does not line up with germline, which may come from a read error. The rearrangement joins TRBV28 to TRBJ1-3; D may be TRBD1 (5 bases). CDR1 and CDR2 from the germline V gene are MDHEN and SYDVKM. The CDR3 has 11 amino acids. The CDR3 bases are TGTGCCAGCACAACCGGGACCTCGGAGGATTTT. It translates to CASTTGTSEDF.

The chain recombines TRBV10-2 with TRBJ2-3; 7 bases map to TRBD2. CDR1 and CDR2 from the germline V gene are WSHSY and SAAADI. This CDR3 is built from 16 residues. The trim removed 5 bases at V and 0 bases at J, leaving 8 bases unmatched. The CDR3 bases are TGCGCCAGCAGTTGGAGCGGGGCCTCTAGCACAGATACGCAGTATTTT. Its translation: CASSWSGASSTDTQYF.

The rearrangement uses TRBV19 and TRBJ1-4; a possible D gene is TRBD1 (5 bases). The CDR3 loop spans 16 amino acids. Trimming removed 3 bases from V and 5 bases from J, with 16 bases in between. Per the germline V gene, CDR1 is LNHDA and CDR2 is SQIVND (reference sequence). CDR3 amino acids: CASSMVVGTLNEKLFF. CDR3 coding DNA: TGTGCCAGTAGTATGGTGGTCGGGACCTTGAATGAAAAACTGTTTTTT. The entire variable domain, with the rest obtained from reference TRBV19 and TRBJ1-4, is as follows: DGGITQSPKYLFRKEGQNVTLSCEQNLNHDAMYWYRQDPGQGLRLIYYSQIVNDFQKGDIAEGYSVSREKKESFPLTVTSAQKNPTAFYLCASSMVVGTLNEKLFFGSGTQLSVL.

The chain combines TRBV6-1 with TRBJ2-7; D gene unclear. The germline gives CDR1 MNHNS, CDR2 SASEGT. This CDR3 region has 15 residues. The germline V and J ends were trimmed by 9 bases and 0 bases, with 18 bases remaining between them. The CDR3 spells CASSFGTDYSYEQYF. The CDR3 DNA sequence: TGTGCCAGTTCCTTTGGAACAGATTACTCCTACGAGCAGTACTTC.

The V call is TRBV5-1, the J call TRBJ2-2; 7 bases fit TRBD2. V gave up 0 bases and J gave up 3 bases; unmatched junction bases: 8. Per germline, CDR1 SGHRS and CDR2 YFSETQ. The CDR3 consists of 17 residues. CDR3 residues: CASSLGLATYDTGELFF. The CDR3 bases are TGCGCCAGCAGCTTGGGACTAGCCACCTACGACACCGGGGAGCTGTTTTTT.

The rearrangement joins TRBV7-8 to TRBJ1-5, with D possibly matching TRBD1 (5 bases). From germline, CDR1 is SGHVS and CDR2 FQNEAQ. This CDR3 is 17 amino acids long. V lost 1 base and J 0 bases, leaving 13 bases between the germline ends. CDR3 sequence: CASSLVPGTFSNQPQHF. The CDR3 DNA reads as TGTGCCAGCAGCTTAGTTCCAGGGACTTTTAGCAATCAGCCCCAGCATTTT. The full variable domain, in which reference TRBV7-8 and TRBJ1-5 provide the parts outside the CDR3, is GAGVSQSPRYKVAKRGQDVALRCDPISGHVSLFWYQQALGQGPEFLTYFQNEAQLDKSGLPSDRFFAERPEGSVSTLKIQRTQQEDSAVYLCASSLVPGTFSNQPQHFGDGTRLSIL.

The chain combines TRBV2 with TRBJ1-5; D ambiguous. The length of the CDR3 is 13 residues. The V gene's germline CDR1 is SNHLY and CDR2 FYNNEI. V lost 8 bases to trimming and J lost 7 bases, with 15 bases between them. The CDR3 spells CASGQSEIQPQHF. For the CDR3, the DNA is TGTGCCAGCGGTCAGTCAGAAATCCAGCCCCAGCATTTT.

As DNA, the CDR3 is TGTGCCGGGGGACAGGGGGCGCAAGGCTACACCTTC. As protein: CAGGQGAQGYTF. The chain couples TRBV28 to TRBJ1-2; the match to TRBD1 covers 12 bases. This CDR3 has 12 amino acids. Germline assignment: CDR1 MDHEN and CDR2 SYDVKM. J was trimmed by 8 bases and V by 11 bases; bases with no gene match: 6.

Regarding this clone: Other nucleotide sequences in the sample specify the same CDR3. CDR3 DNA: TGTGCTAGTGGTAAGGGACAGGGGGGGAGCGAGCAGTACTTC. Translation gives CASGKGQGGSEQYF. This chain uses TRBV12-5 with TRBJ2-7; 11 positions agree with TRBD1. After removal of 5 bases from V and 6 bases from J, the junction contained 6 bases not matched to a gene. CDR1 is LGHNT and CDR2 is FRNRAP in the germline V gene. The CDR3 is 14 residues long.

This CDR3 is CASSPDSRPINYGYTF. The CDR3 DNA reads as TGTGCCAGCAGTCCGGACAGTCGCCCGATTAACTATGGCTACACCTTC. The chain employs TRBV28 and TRBJ1-2; D might be TRBD1 (6 bases). CDR1 MDHEN and CDR2 SYDVKM come from the germline V gene. V lost 5 bases to trimming and J lost 1 base, with 17 bases between them. This CDR3 spans 16 amino acids.

This chain links TRBV19 with TRBJ2-1, with 8 nucleotides matching TRBD2. Looked up from germline, CDR1 is LNHDA and CDR2 is SQIVND (reference sequence). V gave up 3 bases and J gave up 5 bases; unmatched junction bases: 9. The CDR3 has 16 residues. CDR3 DNA sequence: TGTGCCAGTAGTATCTACCCGAGCGGGGGAAACAATGAGCAGTTCTTC. It codes for CASSIYPSGGNNEQFF.

The gene calls are TRBV7-6 and TRBJ1-3; the D gene is possibly TRBD1 (6 bases). The CDR3 has 15 residues. Germline assignment: CDR1 SGHVS and CDR2 FNYEAQ. The V end was cut by 4 bases, the J end by 1 base, with 11 bases between. CDR3 protein: CASSSYRESGNTIYF. CDR3 nucleotide sequence: TGTGCCAGCAGCTCTTACAGGGAATCTGGAAACACCATATATTTT. The full variable domain, with the rest looked up from reference TRBV7-6 and TRBJ1-3, is GAGVSQSPRYKVTKRGQDVALRCDPISGHVSLYWYRQALGQGPEFLTYFNYEAQQDKSGLPNDRFSAERPEGSISTLTIQRTEQRDSAMYRCASSSYRESGNTIYFGEGSWLTVV.

The J gene is TRBJ2-3, the V gene TRBV30; D possibly uses TRBD1 or TRBD2 (5 bases each). This CDR3 is 14 amino acids long. Trimming pared 1 base from V and 5 bases from J, leaving 13 bases between. Looked up from germline, CDR1 is GTSNPN and CDR2 is SVGIG (reference sequence). DNA for the CDR3: TGTGCCTGGAGTGCTCATGGGGGTGGAGATACGCAGTATTTT. As protein: CAWSAHGGGDTQYF.

The gene calls are TRBV5-4 and TRBJ1-1; D is unresolved. The CDR3 contains 14 residues. V was clipped by 2 bases and J by 6 bases, with 14 bases between them. Germline V gene sequence: CDR1 SGHNT, CDR2 YYREEE (reference sequence). CDR3 amino acids: CASSFGPTEPEAFF. Written as DNA, the CDR3 is TGTGCCAGCAGCTTTGGTCCTACAGAGCCTGAAGCTTTCTTT.

CDR3 DNA sequence: TGTGCCAGCAGTTCCGCAGGGAGGGCCTACAATGAGCAGTTCTTC. Its translation is CASSSAGRAYNEQFF. This chain uses TRBV28 with TRBJ2-1, with 7 bases fitting TRBD2. The germline gives CDR1 MDHEN, CDR2 SYDVKM. Germline trimming cut 4 bases from V and 2 bases from J; bases unmatched to any gene: 5. The length of the CDR3 is 15 residues.

This clone was picked up one time. This chain connects TRBV11-2 to TRBJ2-1, with TRBD2 matching over 10 bases. Trimming cost V 1 base and J 5 bases; bases outside gene matches: 5. The CDR3 contains 16 residues. Looked up from germline, CDR1 is SGHAT and CDR2 is FQNNGV. The CDR3 loop reads CASSLVASGRDNEQFF. Written as DNA, the CDR3 is TGTGCCAGCAGCTTAGTTGCTAGCGGGAGAGACAATGAGCAGTTCTTC.

J is TRBJ2-1 and V is TRBV5-1, with 10 bases identical to TRBD2. The CDR3 is 16 residues long. Trimming took 0 bases from V and 7 from J; bases not matched to a gene: 7. Germline CDR1 is SGHRS and CDR2 is YFSETQ. CDR3 in amino acids: CASSLASDSGRNEQFF. CDR3 sequence (DNA): TGCGCCAGCAGCTTGGCCTCTGATAGCGGGAGGAATGAGCAGTTCTTC.

This chain joins TRBV5-4 and TRBJ1-2; D gene ambiguous. This CDR3 comprises 14 residues. The ends were cut back, 2 bases at V and 4 bases at J, with 12 bases in the middle. The germline CDR1 and CDR2 sequences are SGHNT and YYREEE (reference sequence). This CDR3 reads CASSFGSDFYGYTF. CDR3 sequence (DNA): TGTGCCAGCAGCTTCGGCTCGGACTTCTATGGCTACACCTTC.

This chain connects TRBV6-5 to TRBJ2-7; 13 bases are shared with TRBD2. This CDR3 spans 15 amino acids. The ends lost 5 bases at V and 7 bases at J; junction bases unmatched: 8. CDR1 and CDR2 (germline): MNHEY, SVGAGI. The DNA for the CDR3 is TGTGCCAGCAGTCAGGGACTAGCGGGGAAAGAGGAGCAGTACTTC. This gives the protein CASSQGLAGKEEQYF.

The chain recombines TRBV25-1 with TRBJ2-5; 8 nucleotides agree with TRBD2. The germline gives CDR1 MGHDK, CDR2 SYGVNS. After removal of 5 bases from V and 2 bases from J, the junction contained 4 bases not matched to a gene. The CDR3 totals 14 residues. CDR3 in DNA: TGTGCCAGCAGTAAGGGACTAGTACAAGAGACCCAGTACTTC. This sequence encodes CASSKGLVQETQYF. The full variable domain, with the rest looked up from reference TRBV25-1 and TRBJ2-5, is EADIYQTPRYLVIGTGKKITLECSQTMGHDKMYWYQQDPGMELHLIHYSYGVNSTEKGDLSSESTVSRIRTEHFPLTLESARPSHTSQYLCASSKGLVQETQYFGPGTRLLVL.

The rearrangement links TRBV19 to TRBJ1-1; no firm D call. Deletions cut 5 bases from V and 7 bases from J, with 8 bases between. Germline CDR1 LNHDA, CDR2 SQIVND (reference sequence). CDR3 size: 11 residues. Here the CDR3 reads CASSRSVEAFF. Here the CDR3 DNA reads TGTGCCAGTAGTCGTAGCGTTGAAGCTTTCTTT.

The CDR3 DNA is TGTGCCAGCAGCCCTGGGAGGAATCAGCCCCAGCATTTT. It codes for CASSPGRNQPQHF. The chain joins TRBV6-6 to TRBJ1-5, with no clear D. Germline V gives CDR1 MNHNY, CDR2 SVGAGI (reference sequence). Trimming took off 6 bases at V and 4 bases at J, with 10 bases between the two ends. The CDR3 has 13 residues.